This T cell receptor beta chain emerged from a study of T cell repertoires in cytomegalovirus infection. Across the whole study: In public TCR beta signatures, there were indications of both CMV infection and matching HLA type.

Points from the study as a whole: Clonotypes of TCR beta that were HLA-C-restricted and CMV-specific dominated the ex vivo response. Using cumulative public TCR beta family frequency, the authors identified those who carried CMV together with the relevant HLA.

Per the germline V gene, CDR1 is SGHTA and CDR2 is FQGTGA. With 5 bases clipped from V and 8 bases from J, the junction kept 7 bases outside the gene matches. The CDR3 extends over 14 amino acids. TCRdb analysed the reads with MiXCR anew, one entry per CDR3 protein. Of around 630,000 distinct CDR3 sequences listed, 20% to 25% are singletons. In its sample, this clonotype was seen many times. Its antigen is unknown. This rearrangement joins TRBV7-3 to TRBJ2-1, with TRBD1 matching 9 bases. Sequencing was carried out using CD8+ T cells from PBMCs. This sequence was found in a human donor in good health (CMV status not recorded). Some clones in this sample may be carry-over from other donors' samples. CDR3 amino acids: CASSPSDRGYEQFF. CDR3 nucleotides: TGTGCCAGCAGCCCCTCGGACAGGGGCTATGAGCAGTTCTTC.